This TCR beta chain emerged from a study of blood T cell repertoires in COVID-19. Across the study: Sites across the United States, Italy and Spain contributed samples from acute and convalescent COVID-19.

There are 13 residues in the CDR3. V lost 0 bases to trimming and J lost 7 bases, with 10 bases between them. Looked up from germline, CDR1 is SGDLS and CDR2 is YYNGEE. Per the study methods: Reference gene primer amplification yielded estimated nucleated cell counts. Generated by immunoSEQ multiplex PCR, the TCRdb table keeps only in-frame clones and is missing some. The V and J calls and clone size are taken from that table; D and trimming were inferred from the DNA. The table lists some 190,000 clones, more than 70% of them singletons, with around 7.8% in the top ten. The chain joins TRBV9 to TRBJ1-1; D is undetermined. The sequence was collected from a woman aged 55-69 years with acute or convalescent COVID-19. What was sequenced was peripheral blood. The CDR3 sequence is CASSVGLNLEAFF. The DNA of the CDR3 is TGTGCCAGCAGCGTAGGGCTCAACCTTGAAGCTTTCTTT.